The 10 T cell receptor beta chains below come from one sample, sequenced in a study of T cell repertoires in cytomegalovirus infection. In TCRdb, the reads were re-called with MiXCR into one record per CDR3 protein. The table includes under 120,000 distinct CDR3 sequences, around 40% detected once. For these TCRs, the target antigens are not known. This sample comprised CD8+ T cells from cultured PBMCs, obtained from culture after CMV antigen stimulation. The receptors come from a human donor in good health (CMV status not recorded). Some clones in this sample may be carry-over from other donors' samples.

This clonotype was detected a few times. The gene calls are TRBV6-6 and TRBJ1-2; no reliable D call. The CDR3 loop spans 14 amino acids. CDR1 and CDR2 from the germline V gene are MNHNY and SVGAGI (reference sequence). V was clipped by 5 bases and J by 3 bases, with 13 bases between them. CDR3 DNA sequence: TGTGCCAGCAGTCGGACCTGGGGTGACTATGGCTACACCTTC. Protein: CASSRTWGDYGYTF.

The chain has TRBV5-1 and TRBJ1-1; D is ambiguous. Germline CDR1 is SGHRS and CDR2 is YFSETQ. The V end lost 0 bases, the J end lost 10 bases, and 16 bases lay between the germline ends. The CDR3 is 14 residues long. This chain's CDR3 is CASSLERSGSAAFF. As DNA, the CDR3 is TGCGCCAGCAGCTTGGAACGTAGTGGGTCTGCAGCTTTCTTT. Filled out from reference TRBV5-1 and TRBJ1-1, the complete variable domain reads KAGVTQTPRYLIKTRGQQVTLSCSPISGHRSVSWYQQTPGQGLQFLFEYFSETQRNKGNFPGRFSGRQFSNSRSEMNVSTLELGDSALYLCASSLERSGSAAFFGQGTRLTVV.

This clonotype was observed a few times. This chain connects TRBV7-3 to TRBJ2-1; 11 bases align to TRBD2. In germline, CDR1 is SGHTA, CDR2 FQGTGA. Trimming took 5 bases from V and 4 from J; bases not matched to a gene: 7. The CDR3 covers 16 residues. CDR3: CASSTLSGGAYNEQFF. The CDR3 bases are TGTGCCAGCAGCACCCTTAGCGGGGGGGCTTACAATGAGCAGTTCTTC.

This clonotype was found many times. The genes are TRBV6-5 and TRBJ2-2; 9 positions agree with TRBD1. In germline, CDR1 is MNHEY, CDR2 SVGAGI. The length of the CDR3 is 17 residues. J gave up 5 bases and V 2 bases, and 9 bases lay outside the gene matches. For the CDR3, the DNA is TGTGCCAGCAGTTACAGCCCCGGGACAGGGTCGACCGGGGAGCTGTTTTTT. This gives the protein CASSYSPGTGSTGELFF.

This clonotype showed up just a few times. The CDR3 bases are TGTGCCAGCAGTTTATCGGCAGGGGGCACTTTCTACGAGCAGTACTTC. It encodes CASSLSAGGTFYEQYF. The V gene is TRBV27, the J gene TRBJ2-7, with 8 positions matching TRBD1. The junction had 7 bases not matched to a gene; V was cut back by 0 bases and J by 3 bases. Germline V gene lookup returns CDR1 MNHEY and CDR2 SMNVEV (reference sequence). The CDR3 runs 16 residues.

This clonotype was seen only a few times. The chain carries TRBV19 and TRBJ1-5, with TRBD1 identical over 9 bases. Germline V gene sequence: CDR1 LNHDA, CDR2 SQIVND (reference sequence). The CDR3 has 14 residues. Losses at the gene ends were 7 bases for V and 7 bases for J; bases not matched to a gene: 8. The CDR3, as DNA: TGTGCCAGTACTGGGACAGGGCTAGGCCAGCCCCAGCATTTT. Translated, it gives CASTGTGLGQPQHF.

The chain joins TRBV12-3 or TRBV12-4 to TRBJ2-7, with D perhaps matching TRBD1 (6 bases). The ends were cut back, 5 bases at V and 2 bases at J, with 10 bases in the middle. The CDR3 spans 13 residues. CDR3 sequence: CASSVGQPYEQYF. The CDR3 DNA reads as TGTGCCAGCAGTGTCGGACAGCCCTACGAGCAGTACTTC.

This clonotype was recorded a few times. DNA for the CDR3: TGTGCCAGCCGACAGGGAGTATCCGGGGAGCTGTTTTTT. Translation: CASRQGVSGELFF. The chain links TRBV12-3 or TRBV12-4 to TRBJ2-2, with 7 nucleotides matching TRBD1. The CDR3 loop spans 13 amino acids. With 8 bases clipped from V and 6 bases from J, the junction kept 6 bases outside the gene matches.

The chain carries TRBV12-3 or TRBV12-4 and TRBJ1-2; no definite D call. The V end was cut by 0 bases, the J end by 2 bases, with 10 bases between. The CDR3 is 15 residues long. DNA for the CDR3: TGTGCCAGCAGTTTAGCCCTTACATGGAACTATGGCTACACCTTC. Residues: CASSLALTWNYGYTF.

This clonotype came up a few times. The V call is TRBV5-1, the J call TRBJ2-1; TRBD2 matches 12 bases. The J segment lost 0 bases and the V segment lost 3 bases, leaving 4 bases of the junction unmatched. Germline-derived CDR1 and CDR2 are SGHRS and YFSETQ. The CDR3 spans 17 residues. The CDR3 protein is CASSSSSGGASYNEQFF. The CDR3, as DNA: TGCGCCAGCAGCTCATCTAGCGGGGGGGCCTCCTACAATGAGCAGTTCTTC.